The 8 T cell receptor beta chains below come from one sample, sequenced in a study of cytotoxic CD8 clonotypes in ibrutinib-treated CLL (dated by TCRdb to the early 2020s). Library creation used the immunoSEQ multiplex PCR assay. What TCRdb holds here is the immuneACCESS table cut down to in-frame rearrangements. Part of the clones is not present; checked against another copy, under half of the missing clones reflect an unresolved V gene, and the others are unexplained. The sample contains around 140,000 clones, 65% to 85% of them found a single time. The ten largest clones add up to less than 8.5% of the sample. Source: PBMCs, taken after 36 months of ibrutinib treatment. The origin of the receptors is a human donor with chronic lymphocytic leukemia.

V gene TRBV6-6 combines with J gene TRBJ2-5; possible D gene TRBD1, 5 bases. The CDR3 is 14 residues long. Per the germline V gene, CDR1 is MNHNY and CDR2 is SVGAGI (reference sequence). Deletions cut 11 bases from V and 7 bases from J, with 23 bases between. CDR3 region: CAALDTPGFGTQYF. In nucleotides, the CDR3 is TGTGCCGCCTTGGACACTCCGGGTTTTGGGACCCAGTACTTC.

The chain employs TRBV18 and TRBJ1-3; D unclear. Germline values: CDR1 KGHSH, CDR2 LQKENI. This CDR3 is built from 15 residues. Trimming cost V 0 bases and J 0 bases, with 6 bases left between them. CDR3 DNA: TGTGCCAGCTCACCACCTGTCAGCTCTGGAAACACCATATATTTT. This sequence encodes CASSPPVSSGNTIYF.

The chain employs TRBV7-8 and TRBJ1-2, with TRBD1 matching 8 bases. This CDR3 contains 14 residues. Per germline, CDR1 SGHVS and CDR2 FQNEAQ. J lost 4 bases, V lost 1 base, and 2 bases had no gene match. As DNA, the CDR3 is TGTGCCAGCAGCTTAGGGACAGGGCCCTATGGCTACACCTTC. It specifies CASSLGTGPYGYTF.

A few counts support this clone. V usage is TRBV7-6 and J usage is TRBJ2-6; D gene ambiguous. Germline V lookup: CDR1 SGHVS, CDR2 FNYEAQ. The CDR3 loop spans 14 amino acids. Trimming pared 3 bases from V and 3 bases from J, leaving 6 bases between. This chain's CDR3 is CASSFSFGANVLTF. In nucleotides, the CDR3 is TGTGCCAGCAGCTTCAGCTTTGGGGCCAACGTCCTGACTTTC.

The chain has TRBV9 and TRBJ2-1; 9 bases map to TRBD2. With V trimmed by 0 bases and J by 1 base, 14 bases remained unmatched. The CDR3 covers 20 residues. CDR1 is SGDLS, CDR2 YYNGEE, per germline. In DNA, the CDR3 is TGTGCCAGCAGCGTAGACCCGTTAGCGGGAGAAAGGGATTCCTACAATGAGCAGTTCTTC. It encodes CASSVDPLAGERDSYNEQFF.

The CDR3 loop is CASSLRGRGTDTQYF. As DNA, the CDR3 is TGTGCCAGCAGCTTAAGGGGCCGGGGCACAGATACGCAGTATTTT. V gene TRBV11-2 combines with J gene TRBJ2-3, with a weak D call TRBD1 (5 bases). The length of the CDR3 is 15 residues. The germline V gene encodes CDR1 SGHAT and CDR2 FQNNGV. Trimming shortened V by 2 bases and J by 1 base, and 10 bases separated the two germline ends.

The gene calls are TRBV21-1 and TRBJ2-2; the table's D call, TRBD1, was not checked against the DNA. TRBV21-1 is a listed pseudogene. The CDR3 has 15 residues. This CDR3 is CASSHRDRVAGELFF. Here the CDR3 DNA reads TGTGCCAGCAGCCACCGGGACAGGGTCGCCGGGGAGCTGTTTTTT.

This chain joins TRBV5-1 and TRBJ2-2; a weak D match, TRBD1 (5 bases). Per the germline V gene, CDR1 is SGHRS and CDR2 is YFSETQ. This CDR3 has 14 residues. Between the trimmed V and J ends, which lost 1 base and 6 bases, there was a span of 10 bases. The CDR3 region has the DNA TGCGCCAGCAGCTTGTTCGGACAATCCGGGGAGCTGTTTTTT. It specifies CASSLFGQSGELFF.